Listed here are 25 T cell receptor beta chains from one sample, sequenced in a study of T cell responses to AZD1222 COVID-19 vaccine. Assay: immunoSEQ multiplex PCR; the TCRdb copy retains only in-frame clones and omits some. The repertoire consists of about 180,000 clones, with roughly nine tenths occurring once and the leading ten covering about 2.8%. The source material was peripheral blood, sampled on day 0 of AZD1222 vaccination. These receptors were obtained from an adult in good health.

The chain has TRBV5-1 and TRBJ2-3; TRBD1 is a possible D gene (6 bases). CDR1 is SGHRS, CDR2 YFSETQ, per germline. Trimming shortened V by 0 bases and J by 2 bases, and 10 bases separated the two germline ends. The CDR3 length is 15 residues. The CDR3 is CASSLEQGNTDTQYF. The CDR3 DNA follows: TGCGCCAGCAGCTTGGAACAGGGAAACACAGATACGCAGTATTTT.

The rearrangement links TRBV5-1 to TRBJ1-3, with 12 bases aligning to TRBD1. The CDR3 is 17 residues long. J lost 0 bases, V lost 4 bases, and 5 bases had no gene match. The germline V gene encodes CDR1 SGHRS and CDR2 YFSETQ. CDR3 sequence (DNA): TGCGCCAGCAGCAAATCGGGACAGGGGGCCTCTGGAAACACCATATATTTT. This gives the protein CASSKSGQGASGNTIYF.

The gene calls are TRBV27 and TRBJ1-1; the D is unclear. This CDR3 spans 13 amino acids. Germline values: CDR1 MNHEY, CDR2 SMNVEV (reference sequence). Trimming removed 2 bases from V and 1 base from J, with 5 bases in between. The CDR3 region is CASSLVQNTEAFF. Here the CDR3 DNA reads TGTGCCAGCAGTTTAGTCCAGAACACTGAAGCTTTCTTT.

The rearrangement uses TRBV28 and TRBJ2-2; 7 bases fit TRBD2. V lost 3 bases to trimming and J lost 5 bases; unmatched junction nucleotides: 6. The V gene's germline CDR1 is MDHEN and CDR2 SYDVKM. The CDR3 runs to 15 residues. In DNA form, the CDR3 reads TGTGCCAGCAGTTTTATGCGGGAGCGTACCGGGGAGCTGTTTTTT. It specifies CASSFMRERTGELFF.

This clone was seen once. V gene TRBV5-6 combines with J gene TRBJ2-5, with 8 bases matching TRBD1. The length of the CDR3 is 13 residues. The ends lost 7 bases at V and 4 bases at J; junction bases unmatched: 6. CDR1 SGHDT and CDR2 YYEEEE come from the germline V gene. The CDR3 DNA follows: TGTGCCAGCTGTCAGGGGGCTACAGAGACCCAGTACTTC. Protein product: CASCQGATETQYF.

The gene calls are TRBV29-1 and TRBJ2-5; D remains unclear. Germline values: CDR1 SQVTM, CDR2 ANQGSEA. With 3 bases removed from V and 5 bases from J, the gap between germline ends came to 19 bases. The CDR3 runs to 15 residues. CDR3 DNA sequence: TGCAGCGTTGACAAAGTAGGGTATGGTCAGGAGACCCAGTACTTC. The encoded protein is CSVDKVGYGQETQYF. The full variable domain, its missing parts supplied by reference TRBV29-1 and TRBJ2-5, is SAVISQKPSRDICQRGTSLTIQCQVDSQVTMMFWYRQQPGQSLTLIATANQGSEATYESGFVIDKFPISRPNLTFSTLTVSNMSPEDSSIYLCSVDKVGYGQETQYFGPGTRLLVL.

The V gene is TRBV10-2, the J gene TRBJ2-1; D possibly corresponds to TRBD1 (6 bases). Germline CDR1 is WSHSY and CDR2 is SAAADI. The germline V and J ends were trimmed by 11 bases and 0 bases, with 11 bases remaining between them. This CDR3 is built from 13 residues. The CDR3 is CAVHRDSYNEQFF. DNA of the CDR3: TGCGCCGTACACAGGGACTCCTACAATGAGCAGTTCTTC.

The V and J genes are TRBV6-5 and TRBJ1-1; D may be TRBD1 (5 bases). Trimming stripped 7 bases from V and 10 bases from J, with 13 bases between. CDR1 and CDR2 from the germline V gene are MNHEY and SVGAGI. The length of the CDR3 is 11 residues. For the CDR3, the DNA is TGTGCCAGCATCCCGGGGCTGCGAGCTTTCTTT. Its protein is CASIPGLRAFF.

The CDR3 region is CASSQERGPAGNTIYF. The CDR3 DNA reads TGTGCCAGCAGCCAAGAAAGGGGCCCAGCTGGAAACACCATATATTTT. The chain carries TRBV3-1 (or the pseudogene TRBV3-2) and TRBJ1-3; perhaps TRBD1 as D (5 bases). This CDR3 comprises 16 residues. Germline V gives CDR1 LGHDT, CDR2 YNNKEL (reference sequence). V dropped 0 bases and J dropped 2 bases, with 11 bases sitting between them.

The V gene is TRBV3-1 (or the pseudogene TRBV3-2), the J gene TRBJ2-5; 13 nucleotides match TRBD2. V was pared by 0 bases and J by 5 bases, with 12 bases of the junction left unmatched. This CDR3 is built from 19 residues. Per the germline V gene, CDR1 is LGHDT and CDR2 is YNNKEL (reference sequence). CDR3 region: CASSQDLVLAGGSSETQYF. The CDR3 DNA reads TGTGCCAGCAGCCAAGATCTTGTACTAGCGGGAGGGTCGTCCGAGACCCAGTACTTC.

This sequence joins TRBV19 and TRBJ1-5; no reliable D call. Per germline, CDR1 LNHDA and CDR2 SQIVND (reference sequence). CDR3 size: 15 residues. V lost 6 bases, J lost 2 bases, and 14 bases lay in between. The CDR3 loop reads CASSIEGYGNQPQHF. CDR3 nucleotide sequence: TGTGCCAGTAGCATTGAAGGGTATGGCAATCAGCCCCAGCATTTT.

CDR3 amino acids: CASSYSGRADGYTF. The DNA of the CDR3 is TGTGCCAGCAGTTACTCGGGCAGGGCTGATGGCTACACCTTC. This chain joins TRBV6-5 and TRBJ1-2; D is perhaps TRBD1 (5 bases). This CDR3 is built from 14 residues. Trimming cost V 0 bases and J 6 bases, with 11 bases left between them. Germline V gives CDR1 MNHEY, CDR2 SVGAGI.

This clone was detected once. The chain has TRBV18 and TRBJ1-1; D not resolved. Trimming pared 3 bases from V and 1 base from J, leaving 9 bases between. CDR3 length: 14 residues. Germline V gene data show CDR1 as KGHSH and CDR2 as LQKENI. CDR3: CASSPLASNTEAFF. CDR3 nucleotide sequence: TGTGCCAGCTCACCGCTGGCCTCGAACACTGAAGCTTTCTTT.

The chain uses TRBV5-1 and TRBJ2-2, with D possibly matching TRBD1 (6 bases). Trimming pared 3 bases from V and 3 bases from J, leaving 18 bases between. CDR1 and CDR2 (germline): SGHRS, YFSETQ. This CDR3 is built from 17 residues. CDR3 bases: TGCGCCAGCAGCTCCCCCAGGGGATTGGGTTACACCGGGGAGCTGTTTTTT. Amino acid sequence: CASSSPRGLGYTGELFF.

V is TRBV3-1 (or the pseudogene TRBV3-2) and J is TRBJ1-3, with D possibly matching TRBD1 (6 bases). The length of the CDR3 is 16 residues. Trimming stripped 2 bases from V and 4 bases from J, with 15 bases between. Germline assignment: CDR1 LGHDT and CDR2 YNNKEL (reference sequence). CDR3 amino acids: CASSQTRGTQGNTIYF. In DNA, the CDR3 is TGTGCCAGCAGCCAAACGAGGGGGACACAAGGAAACACCATATATTTT.

The chain recombines TRBV6-6 with TRBJ2-3; D might be TRBD2 (6 bases). Germline CDR1 is MNHNY and CDR2 is SVGAGI (reference sequence). The CDR3 loop spans 14 amino acids. V lost 6 bases and J 5 bases, leaving 15 bases between the germline ends. CDR3 residues: CASRHAGYGDTQYF. CDR3 coding DNA: TGTGCCAGCAGGCACGCGGGATATGGAGATACGCAGTATTTT.

This clone was picked up one time. The chain couples TRBV5-1 to TRBJ2-2, with D perhaps given as TRBD1 or TRBD2 (5 bases each). CDR1 is SGHRS and CDR2 is YFSETQ in the germline V gene. The CDR3 has 14 residues. Trimming left V 4 bases short and J 6 bases short, with 13 bases between. CDR3 DNA sequence: TGCGCCAGCAGCCTGGGGACGGCAGCCGGGGAGCTGTTTTTT. As protein: CASSLGTAAGELFF.

The chain has TRBV7-9 and TRBJ1-2; tentative D call: TRBD1 (6 bases). Germline V gene sequence: CDR1 SEHNR, CDR2 FQNEAQ (reference sequence). The CDR3 has 13 amino acids. V was trimmed by 5 bases and J by 5 bases, leaving 12 bases between them. The CDR3 region has the DNA TGTGCCAGCAGCCAAAGGACAGAGTATGGCTACACCTTC. It specifies CASSQRTEYGYTF.

As DNA, the CDR3 is TGTGCCAGCTCACCACCGAGGGGGGACAGGGGCTATGGCTACACCTTC. Protein: CASSPPRGDRGYGYTF. The chain combines TRBV18 with TRBJ1-2; TRBD1 matches at 10 bases. Looked up from germline, CDR1 is KGHSH and CDR2 is LQKENI. The CDR3 extends over 16 amino acids. J lost 4 bases, V lost 0 bases, and 5 bases had no gene match. Variable domain in full (rest from reference TRBV18 and TRBJ1-2): NAGVMQNPRHLVRRRGQEARLRCSPMKGHSHVYWYRQLPEEGLKFMVYLQKENIIDESGMPKERFSAEFPKEGPSILRIQQVVRGDSAAYFCASSPPRGDRGYGYTFGSGTRLTVV.

The genes are TRBV19 and TRBJ2-7; 8 bases are a match to TRBD1. Trimming cost V 8 bases and J 5 bases; bases outside gene matches: 5. The germline V gene has CDR1 LNHDA and CDR2 SQIVND (reference sequence). There are 12 residues in the CDR3. The CDR3 DNA reads TGTGCCAGTTCGGACAGGGCCAACGAGCAGTACTTC. Encoded protein: CASSDRANEQYF.

This chain uses TRBV7-9 with TRBJ2-1; possibly TRBD1 for D (5 bases). Trimming took off 5 bases at V and 8 bases at J, with 16 bases between the two ends. The germline V gene encodes CDR1 SEHNR and CDR2 FQNEAQ (reference sequence). The length of the CDR3 is 14 residues. The CDR3 nucleotides read TGTGCCAGCAGCCTCCCCAGGGTTGTGGATGAGCAGTTCTTC. Translation gives CASSLPRVVDEQFF.

In its sample, this clone was seen once. The chain couples TRBV5-1 to TRBJ1-2, with 9 bases fitting TRBD1. In germline, CDR1 is SGHRS, CDR2 YFSETQ. The CDR3 is 15 amino acids. The V segment lost 3 bases and the J segment 4 bases; nucleotides outside the gene matches: 7. The CDR3 region has the DNA TGCGCCAGCAGCTCCACAGGGGGCATGATCTATGGCTACACCTTC. It is translated as CASSSTGGMIYGYTF.

In DNA form, the CDR3 reads TGTGCCAGCAGTTTACAACAGGGATGGACTGAAGCTTTCTTT. Translation gives CASSLQQGWTEAFF. The chain links TRBV28 to TRBJ1-1, with D possibly being TRBD1 (6 bases). The CDR3 contains 14 residues. Trimming left V 2 bases short and J 5 bases short, with 12 bases between. The germline gives CDR1 MDHEN, CDR2 SYDVKM. Based on the CDR3 plus reference TRBV28 and TRBJ1-1, the full variable domain is DVKVTQSSRYLVKRTGEKVFLECVQDMDHENMFWYRQDPGLGLRLIYFSYDVKMKEKGDIPEGYSVSREKKERFSLILESASTNQTSMYLCASSLQQGWTEAFFGQGTRLTVV.

The chain carries TRBV7-2 and TRBJ1-3; D is ambiguous. Trimming removed 1 base at V and 6 bases at J, with 7 bases between. Germline V gives CDR1 SGHTA, CDR2 FQGNSA. The CDR3 extends over 13 amino acids. CDR3 bases: TGTGCCAGCAGCTTAGATCAGTTAAACACCATATATTTT. Amino acids: CASSLDQLNTIYF.

This clone appeared a few times. The chain combines TRBV6-1 with TRBJ1-2; maybe TRBD1 (5 bases). Germline assignment: CDR1 MNHNS and CDR2 SASEGT. Trimming removed 2 bases from V and 0 bases from J, with 13 bases in between. CDR3 size: 16 residues. CDR3 protein: CASSELGDPANYGYTF. The CDR3 region has the DNA TGTGCCAGCAGTGAACTGGGGGATCCGGCTAACTATGGCTACACCTTC.